The clone carrying this TCR beta chain was found many times. Its antigen is undetermined. The sample originates from a study of T cell clonality in common variable immunodeficiency. Sequenced by immunoSEQ multiplex PCR; TCRdb stores in-frame clones only, minus some. Sampling found roughly 30,000 clones, none seen once. Most patients and controls had Caucasian heritage. Each donor provided about 4.5 to 8.5 ml of heparinized whole blood. Whole-study findings and limits: Fewer TCRbeta clones were shared among CVID subjects than controls. CVID subjects showed higher TCRbeta clonality than healthy controls.

This sequence originates from a person between 18 and 75 years old in good health. Sequences were obtained from peripheral blood mononuclear cells.

Incomplete CDR3 DNA: TGTGCCAGCAGCCAAGGAACAGGGGTAGCCGGGGAG. The encoded protein is CASSQGTGVAGE. The entire CDR3 sequence reads CASSQGTGVAGELFF. V is TRBV4-2 and J is TRBJ2-2; 7 nucleotides agree with TRBD1. The read is 3 residues too short to cover the CDR3 end, so that end is filled in from the germline J gene. Germline CDR1 LGHNA, CDR2 YNFKEQ. J was trimmed by 6 bases and V by 1 base; bases with no gene match: 5. The CDR3 spans 15 residues.